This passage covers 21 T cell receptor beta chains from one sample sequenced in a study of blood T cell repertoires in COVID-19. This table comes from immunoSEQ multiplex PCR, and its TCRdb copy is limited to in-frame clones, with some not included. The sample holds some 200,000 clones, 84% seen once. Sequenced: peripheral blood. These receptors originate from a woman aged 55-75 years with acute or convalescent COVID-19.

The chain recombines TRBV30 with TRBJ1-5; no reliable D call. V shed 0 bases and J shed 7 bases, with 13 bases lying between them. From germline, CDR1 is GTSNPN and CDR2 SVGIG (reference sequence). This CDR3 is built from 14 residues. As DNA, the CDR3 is TGTGCCTGGAGTGTAGGCGGTGTGGTCCAGCCCCAGCATTTT. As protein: CAWSVGGVVQPQHF.

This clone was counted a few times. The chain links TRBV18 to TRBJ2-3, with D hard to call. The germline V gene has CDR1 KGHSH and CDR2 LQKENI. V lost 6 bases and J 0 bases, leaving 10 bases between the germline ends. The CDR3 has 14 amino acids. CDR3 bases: TGTGCCAGCTCCCTCTCTCGGAGCACAGATACGCAGTATTTT. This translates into CASSLSRSTDTQYF.

In DNA form, the CDR3 reads TGTGCCTGGAGTGTACGGATGTCAGGGGATGGCTACACCTTC. Translation: CAWSVRMSGDGYTF. The V and J genes are TRBV30 and TRBJ1-2; tentatively, D is TRBD1 (6 bases). The CDR3 contains 14 residues. The ends were cut back, 0 bases at V and 6 bases at J, with 14 bases in the middle. CDR1 is GTSNPN and CDR2 is SVGIG in the germline V gene (reference sequence).

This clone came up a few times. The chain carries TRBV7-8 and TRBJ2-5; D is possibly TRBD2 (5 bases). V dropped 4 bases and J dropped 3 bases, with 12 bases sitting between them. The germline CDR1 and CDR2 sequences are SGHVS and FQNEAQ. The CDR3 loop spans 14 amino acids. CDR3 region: CASSSTSSKETQYF. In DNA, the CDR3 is TGTGCCAGCAGCTCCACTAGTTCCAAAGAGACCCAGTACTTC.

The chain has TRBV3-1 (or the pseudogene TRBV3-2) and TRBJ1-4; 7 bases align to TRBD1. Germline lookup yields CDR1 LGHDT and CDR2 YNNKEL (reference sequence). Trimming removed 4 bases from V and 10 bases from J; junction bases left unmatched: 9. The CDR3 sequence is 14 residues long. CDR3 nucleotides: TGTGCCAGCAGCCCATTAACAGGGGCGGGAAAACTGTTTTTT. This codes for CASSPLTGAGKLFF.

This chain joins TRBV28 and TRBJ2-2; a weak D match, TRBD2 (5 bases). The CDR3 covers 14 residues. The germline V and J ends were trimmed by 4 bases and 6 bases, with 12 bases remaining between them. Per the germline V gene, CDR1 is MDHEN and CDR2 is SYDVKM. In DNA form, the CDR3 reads TGTGCCAGCAGTTCCCCGGGGTCCCCCGGGGAGCTGTTTTTT. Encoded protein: CASSSPGSPGELFF.

CDR3 residues: CASRGQPNNSPLHF. CDR3 coding DNA: TGTGCCAGCAGGGGACAGCCCAACAACTCACCCCTCCACTTT. The V gene is TRBV27, the J gene TRBJ1-6, with 7 bases that match TRBD1. There are 14 residues in the CDR3. V was pared by 6 bases and J by 10 bases, with 9 bases of the junction left unmatched. Germline CDR1 MNHEY, CDR2 SMNVEV (reference sequence).

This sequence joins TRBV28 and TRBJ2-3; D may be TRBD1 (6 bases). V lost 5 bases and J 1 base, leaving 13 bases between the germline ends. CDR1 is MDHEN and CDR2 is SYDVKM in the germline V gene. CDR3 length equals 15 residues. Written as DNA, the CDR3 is TGTGCCAGCAGTCAAACGACAGGACGCACAGATACGCAGTATTTT. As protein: CASSQTTGRTDTQYF.

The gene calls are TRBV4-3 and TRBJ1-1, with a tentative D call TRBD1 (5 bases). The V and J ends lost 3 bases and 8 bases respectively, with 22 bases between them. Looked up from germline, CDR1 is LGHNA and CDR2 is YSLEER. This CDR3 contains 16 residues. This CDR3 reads CASSQEGPPGGAEAFF. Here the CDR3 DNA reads TGCGCCAGCAGCCAGGAGGGACCGCCCGGGGGTGCAGAAGCTTTCTTT.

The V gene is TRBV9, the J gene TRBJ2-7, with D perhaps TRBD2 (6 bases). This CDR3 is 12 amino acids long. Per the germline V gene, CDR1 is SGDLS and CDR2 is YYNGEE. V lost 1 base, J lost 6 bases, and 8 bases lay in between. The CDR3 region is CASSVQGGEQYF. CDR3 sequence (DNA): TGTGCCAGCAGCGTACAGGGAGGCGAGCAGTACTTC.

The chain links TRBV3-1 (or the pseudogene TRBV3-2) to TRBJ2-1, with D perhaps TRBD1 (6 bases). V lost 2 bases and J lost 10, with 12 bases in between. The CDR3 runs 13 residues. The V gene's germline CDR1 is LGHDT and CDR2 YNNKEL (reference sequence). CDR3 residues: CASSQKRGNEQFF. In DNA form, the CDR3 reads TGTGCCAGCAGCCAAAAAAGGGGGAACGAGCAGTTCTTC.

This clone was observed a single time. CDR3 in DNA: TGTGCCAGCAGCCTTAGTATCAGGGATGAAGCTTTCTTT. Its protein is CASSLSIRDEAFF. V and J are TRBV7-8 and TRBJ1-1; possible D gene TRBD1, 5 bases. With 5 bases removed from V and 7 bases from J, the gap between germline ends came to 14 bases. Germline-derived CDR1 and CDR2 are SGHVS and FQNEAQ. The CDR3 loop spans 13 amino acids.

CDR3 coding DNA: TGTGCCAGCAGCTCCGGAGGCAGTGAAGCTTTCTTT. Translation: CASSSGGSEAFF. V and J are TRBV7-9 and TRBJ1-1; D is undetermined. V was clipped by 4 bases and J by 7 bases, with 10 bases between them. The CDR3 length is 12 residues. Germline V lookup: CDR1 SEHNR, CDR2 FQNEAQ (reference sequence).

CDR3 sequence: CASSYSGQGNYGYTF. The DNA for the CDR3 is TGTGCCAGCAGTTACTCCGGACAGGGCAACTATGGCTACACCTTC. The genes are TRBV6-6 and TRBJ1-2; 8 positions match TRBD1. The J segment lost 2 bases and the V segment lost 0 bases, leaving 2 bases of the junction unmatched. Germline-derived CDR1 and CDR2 are MNHNY and SVGAGI (reference sequence). This CDR3 has 15 residues.

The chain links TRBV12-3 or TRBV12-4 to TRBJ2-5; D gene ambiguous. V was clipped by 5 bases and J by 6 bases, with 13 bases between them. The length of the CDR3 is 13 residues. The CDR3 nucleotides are TGTGCCAGCAGTAGGCACGACACACAGACCCAGTACTTC. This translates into CASSRHDTQTQYF.

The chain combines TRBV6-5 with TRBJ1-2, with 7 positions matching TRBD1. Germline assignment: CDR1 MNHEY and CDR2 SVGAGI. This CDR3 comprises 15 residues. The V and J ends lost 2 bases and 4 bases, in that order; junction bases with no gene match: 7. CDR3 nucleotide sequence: TGTGCCAGCAGTTACCGAGGGGGGACAGCCTATGGCTACACCTTC. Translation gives CASSYRGGTAYGYTF.

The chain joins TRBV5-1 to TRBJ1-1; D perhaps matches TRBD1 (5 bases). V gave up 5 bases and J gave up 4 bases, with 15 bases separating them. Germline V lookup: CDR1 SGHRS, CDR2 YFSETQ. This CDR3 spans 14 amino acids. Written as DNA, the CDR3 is TGCGCCAGCAGTCCCGTGGGGGGTGGCACTGAAGCTTTCTTT. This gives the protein CASSPVGGGTEAFF.

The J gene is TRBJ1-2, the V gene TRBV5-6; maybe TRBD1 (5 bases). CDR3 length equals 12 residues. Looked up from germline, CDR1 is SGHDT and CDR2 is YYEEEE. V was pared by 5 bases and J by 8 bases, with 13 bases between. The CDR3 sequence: CASSRAGRGYTF. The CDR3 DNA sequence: TGTGCCAGCAGTCGAGCAGGGCGCGGCTACACCTTC.

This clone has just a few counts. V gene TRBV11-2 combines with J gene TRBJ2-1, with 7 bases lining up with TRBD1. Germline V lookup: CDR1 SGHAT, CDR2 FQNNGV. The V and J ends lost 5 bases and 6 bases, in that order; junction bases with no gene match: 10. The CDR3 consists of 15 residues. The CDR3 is CASSPDRVVFNEQFF. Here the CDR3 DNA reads TGTGCCAGCAGCCCCGACAGGGTAGTCTTCAATGAGCAGTTCTTC.

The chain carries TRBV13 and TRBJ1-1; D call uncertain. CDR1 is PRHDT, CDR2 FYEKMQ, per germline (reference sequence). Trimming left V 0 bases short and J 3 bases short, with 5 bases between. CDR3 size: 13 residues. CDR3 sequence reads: CASSLGRDTEAFF. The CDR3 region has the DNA TGTGCCAGCAGCTTAGGGAGGGACACTGAAGCTTTCTTT. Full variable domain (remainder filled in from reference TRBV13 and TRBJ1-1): AAGVIQSPRHLIKEKRETATLKCYPIPRHDTVYWYQQGPGQDPQFLISFYEKMQSDKGSIPDRFSAQQFSDYHSELNMSSLELGDSALYFCASSLGRDTEAFFGQGTRLTVV.

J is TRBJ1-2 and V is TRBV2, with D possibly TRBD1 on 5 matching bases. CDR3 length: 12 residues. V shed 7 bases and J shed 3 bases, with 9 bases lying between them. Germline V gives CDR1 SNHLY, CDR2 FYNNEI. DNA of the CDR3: TGTGCCAGCACCTGGGACTACTATGGCTACACCTTC. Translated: CASTWDYYGYTF.